Below are 17 T cell receptor beta chains sequenced from a single sample in a study of cytomegalovirus exposure and HLA in healthy donors. Primers: 60 Vbeta forward and 13 Jbeta reverse. The repertoire was sequenced with immunoSEQ multiplex PCR; TCRdb's copy has only in-frame clones and lacks some. The data contain some 150,000 clones, about 79% of them singletons. Sequencing input: PBMCs. The receptors here all came from a male donor in good health and CMV-seronegative.

This sequence joins TRBV5-1 and TRBJ2-3; TRBD2 might be the D (5 bases). The CDR3 is 14 amino acids. Germline CDR1 and CDR2: SGHRS and YFSETQ. Trimming cost V 0 bases and J 1 base, with 6 bases left between them. CDR3 nucleotides: TGCGCCAGCAGCTTGGAGGAGGGCACAGATACGCAGTATTTT. This encodes CASSLEEGTDTQYF.

The chain joins TRBV6-6 to TRBJ1-5, with D maybe TRBD1 (5 bases). Trimming cost V 5 bases and J 7 bases, with 18 bases left between them. This CDR3 has 15 residues. Germline V lookup: CDR1 MNHNY, CDR2 SVGAGI (reference sequence). The DNA of the CDR3 is TGTGCCAGCAGTCAGGAGACAGAACCTTTGCAGCCCCAGCATTTT. Its protein is CASSQETEPLQPQHF.

The rearrangement links TRBV19 to TRBJ2-1; 13 bases are shared with TRBD2. The CDR3 spans 16 residues. The germline gives CDR1 LNHDA, CDR2 SQIVND (reference sequence). The junction had 8 bases not matched to a gene; V was cut back by 4 bases and J by 8 bases. The CDR3 sequence is CASSTRTSGSIDEQFF. Here the CDR3 DNA reads TGTGCCAGTAGTACTAGGACTAGCGGGAGTATCGATGAGCAGTTCTTC.

V usage is TRBV30 and J usage is TRBJ2-6; 10 bases match TRBD1. Germline assignment: CDR1 GTSNPN and CDR2 SVGIG (reference sequence). The length of the CDR3 is 17 residues. Trimming cost V 2 bases and J 2 bases; bases outside gene matches: 6. CDR3 loop: CAWSQRTGGTGANVLTF. The CDR3 coding sequence is TGTGCCTGGAGTCAAAGGACAGGGGGAACTGGGGCCAACGTCCTGACTTTC. Full variable domain (rest looked up from reference TRBV30 and TRBJ2-6): SQTIHQWPATLVQPVGSPLSLECTVEGTSNPNLYWYRQAAGRGLQLLFYSVGIGQISSEVPQNLSASRPQDRQFILSSKKLLLSDSGFYLCAWSQRTGGTGANVLTFGAGSRLTVL.

A few counts support this clone. J is TRBJ2-7 and V is TRBV7-9, with TRBD2 matching 9 bases. V lost 4 bases to trimming and J lost 3 bases; unmatched junction nucleotides: 7. Germline CDR1 and CDR2: SEHNR and FQNEAQ (reference sequence). The CDR3 is 15 residues long. The CDR3 loop reads CASSYSGTSLYEQYF. The CDR3, as DNA: TGTGCCAGCAGCTATTCCGGGACTAGCCTCTACGAGCAGTACTTC.

The table lists this clone with a few counts. The J gene is TRBJ1-5, the V gene TRBV7-9; 8 nucleotides align to TRBD1. The CDR3 loop spans 14 amino acids. CDR1 and CDR2 (germline): SEHNR, FQNEAQ (reference sequence). The J segment lost 6 bases and the V segment lost 4 bases, leaving 5 bases of the junction unmatched. The CDR3 region has the DNA TGTGCCAGCAGCTCACAGGGGGACGGTCAGCCCCAGCATTTT. It specifies CASSSQGDGQPQHF.

J is TRBJ1-2 and V is TRBV29-1, with 12 bases fitting TRBD1. Germline V gene data show CDR1 as SQVTM and CDR2 as ANQGSEA. CDR3 length: 15 amino acids. After removal of 4 bases from V and 7 bases from J, the junction contained 10 bases not matched to a gene. The CDR3 is CSVVWGTGGVSGYTF. CDR3 nucleotides: TGCAGCGTTGTCTGGGGGACAGGGGGCGTGAGTGGCTACACCTTC.

J is TRBJ2-7 and V is TRBV4-1; no definite D call. This CDR3 is built from 15 residues. The germline V gene has CDR1 MGHRA and CDR2 YSYEKL. V lost 3 bases, J lost 2 bases, and 14 bases lay in between. The CDR3 region is CASSHPVSEAYEQYF. The CDR3 DNA follows: TGCGCCAGCAGCCACCCAGTGAGCGAAGCCTACGAGCAGTACTTC.

The genes are TRBV5-8 and TRBJ2-7; 7 nucleotides match TRBD2. Trimming removed 3 bases from V and 2 bases from J; junction bases left unmatched: 8. The CDR3 runs 15 residues. CDR1 is SGHTS and CDR2 is YDEGEE in the germline V gene. The CDR3 region has the DNA TGTGCCAGCAGCTACCGGGAGGTTCTAGCCTACGAGCAGTACTTC. Translated: CASSYREVLAYEQYF.

The V and J genes are TRBV7-8 and TRBJ1-2; unclear D gene. Germline V CDR1 and CDR2: SGHVS, FQNEAQ. The CDR3 loop spans 15 amino acids. V dropped 5 bases and J dropped 0 bases, with 13 bases sitting between them. The CDR3 is CASSPLSPSNYGYTF. CDR3 in DNA: TGTGCCAGCAGCCCCCTTTCTCCGTCTAACTATGGCTACACCTTC. The whole variable domain, filled in from reference TRBV7-8 and TRBJ1-2, reads GAGVSQSPRYKVAKRGQDVALRCDPISGHVSLFWYQQALGQGPEFLTYFQNEAQLDKSGLPSDRFFAERPEGSVSTLKIQRTQQEDSAVYLCASSPLSPSNYGYTFGSGTRLTVV.

This clone was observed once. The CDR3 protein is CASSPIQGAQGESTQYF. The CDR3 DNA follows: TGCGCCAGCAGCCCCATACAGGGGGCCCAAGGGGAGTCTACGCAGTATTTT. The chain carries TRBV4-1 and TRBJ2-3; 9 bases map to TRBD1. The CDR3 covers 17 residues. Trimming took 4 bases from V and 8 from J; bases not matched to a gene: 16. Germline V CDR1 and CDR2: MGHRA, YSYEKL.

This clone was seen a handful of times. The V gene is TRBV5-1, the J gene TRBJ1-1, with TRBD1 as a possible D gene (6 bases). V was clipped by 4 bases and J by 0 bases, with 13 bases between them. The CDR3 covers 15 residues. Germline loops: CDR1 SGHRS, CDR2 YFSETQ. CDR3: CASSPPDRLNTEAFF. CDR3 bases: TGCGCCAGCAGCCCCCCCGACAGGTTGAACACTGAAGCTTTCTTT.

The chain is built from TRBV30 and TRBJ2-7, with no clear D. Per the germline V gene, CDR1 is GTSNPN and CDR2 is SVGIG (reference sequence). With 3 bases removed from V and 3 bases from J, the gap between germline ends came to 9 bases. The CDR3 is made up of 12 amino acids. DNA of the CDR3: TGTGCCTGGAGAGGCGGTTACTACGAGCAGTACTTC. Translation: CAWRGGYYEQYF.

This clone has a handful of counts. The chain recombines TRBV5-1 with TRBJ1-2; the match to TRBD1 covers 9 bases. The trim removed 4 bases at V and 6 bases at J, leaving 7 bases unmatched. This CDR3 has 14 residues. Germline V lookup: CDR1 SGHRS, CDR2 YFSETQ. The CDR3 spells CASSNLQGADGYTF. DNA of the CDR3: TGCGCCAGCAGCAACCTACAGGGGGCGGATGGCTACACCTTC. Based on the CDR3 plus reference TRBV5-1 and TRBJ1-2, the full variable domain is KAGVTQTPRYLIKTRGQQVTLSCSPISGHRSVSWYQQTPGQGLQFLFEYFSETQRNKGNFPGRFSGRQFSNSRSEMNVSTLELGDSALYLCASSNLQGADGYTFGSGTRLTVV.

The rearrangement joins TRBV30 to TRBJ1-2, with a possible D match to TRBD1 (5 bases). V lost 4 bases and J lost 4, with 16 bases in between. Looked up from germline, CDR1 is GTSNPN and CDR2 is SVGIG (reference sequence). This CDR3 is 14 amino acids long. This chain's CDR3 is CAWTGGAAFYGYTF. The CDR3, as DNA: TGTGCCTGGACGGGAGGGGCAGCTTTCTATGGCTACACCTTC. The whole variable domain, remainder taken from reference TRBV30 and TRBJ1-2, is SQTIHQWPATLVQPVGSPLSLECTVEGTSNPNLYWYRQAAGRGLQLLFYSVGIGQISSEVPQNLSASRPQDRQFILSSKKLLLSDSGFYLCAWTGGAAFYGYTFGSGTRLTVV.

The V and J genes are TRBV27 and TRBJ1-5; D is unresolved. Germline CDR1 MNHEY, CDR2 SMNVEV (reference sequence). The CDR3 is 15 amino acids. Trimming removed 3 bases at V and 6 bases at J, with 15 bases between. The CDR3 region has the DNA TGTGCCAGCAGTTTCCGTCAGGACTTGAGTCAGCCCCAGCATTTT. Translated: CASSFRQDLSQPQHF.

The chain combines TRBV7-3 with TRBJ2-3; 9 positions agree with TRBD2. The V gene's germline CDR1 is SGHTA and CDR2 FQGTGA. The V gene end was trimmed by 1 base and the J gene end by 3 bases; junction bases not matched to a gene: 2. The CDR3 extends over 15 amino acids. The CDR3 is CASSLRLAETDTQYF. In DNA, the CDR3 is TGTGCCAGCAGCTTAAGACTAGCGGAGACAGATACGCAGTATTTT.